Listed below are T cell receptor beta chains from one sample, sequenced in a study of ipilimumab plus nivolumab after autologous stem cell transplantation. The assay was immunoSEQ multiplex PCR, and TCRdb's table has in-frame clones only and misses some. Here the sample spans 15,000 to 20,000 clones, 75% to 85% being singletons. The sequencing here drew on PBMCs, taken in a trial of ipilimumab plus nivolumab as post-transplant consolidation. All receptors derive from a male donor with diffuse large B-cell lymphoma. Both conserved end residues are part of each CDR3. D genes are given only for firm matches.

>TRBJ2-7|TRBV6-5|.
CASSYSRGLYEQYF
TGTGCCAGCAGTTACTCGCGGGGTCTCTACGAGCAGTACTTC
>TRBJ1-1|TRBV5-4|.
CASSLVDRNTEAFF
TGTGCCAGCAGCTTGGTCGACAGGAACACTGAAGCTTTCTTT
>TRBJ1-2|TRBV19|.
CASSIGTGYTF
TGTGCCAGTAGTATTGGGACGGGCTACACCTTC
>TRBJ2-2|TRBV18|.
CASSSGRAGGELFF
TGTGCCAGCTCATCGGGCCGGGCAGGCGGGGAGCTGTTTTTT
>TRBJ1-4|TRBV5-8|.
CASSPLKEKLFF
TGTGCCAGCAGCCCCTTGAAAGAAAAACTGTTTTTT
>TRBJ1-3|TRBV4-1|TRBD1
CASSQAYRGSGNAIYF
TGCGCCAGCAGCCAGGCATACAGGGGATCTGGAAACGCCATATATTTT
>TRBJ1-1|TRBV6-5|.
CASSRPGRLNTEAFF
TGTGCCAGCAGTCGTCCGGGACGTTTAAACACTGAAGCTTTCTTT
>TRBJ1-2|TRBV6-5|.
CASSYSQNYGYTF
TGTGCCAGCAGTTACTCACAGAACTATGGCTACACCTTC
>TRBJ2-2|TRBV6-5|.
CASSRGGAVTGELFF
TGTGCCAGCAGCCGTGGAGGGGCGGTCACCGGGGAGCTGTTTTTT
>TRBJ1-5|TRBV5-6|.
CASSPRAQRDQPQHF
TGTGCCAGCAGCCCCCGGGCCCAAAGGGATCAGCCCCAGCATTTT
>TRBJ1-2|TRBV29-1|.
CSVVSGYTF
TGCAGCGTTGTATCGGGCTACACCTTC
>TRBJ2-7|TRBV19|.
CASSIGPALGTEQYF
TGTGCCAGTAGTATAGGGCCCGCCTTGGGAACCGAGCAGTACTTC
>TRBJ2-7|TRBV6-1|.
CASMKTYEQYF
TGTGCCAGCATGAAGACCTACGAGCAGTACTTC
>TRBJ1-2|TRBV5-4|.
CASSLRGNYGYTF
TGTGCCAGCAGCTTGAGGGGGAACTATGGCTACACCTTC
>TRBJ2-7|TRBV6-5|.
CASSYSRVGHEQYF
TGTGCCAGCAGTTACTCACGGGTGGGCCACGAGCAGTACTTC